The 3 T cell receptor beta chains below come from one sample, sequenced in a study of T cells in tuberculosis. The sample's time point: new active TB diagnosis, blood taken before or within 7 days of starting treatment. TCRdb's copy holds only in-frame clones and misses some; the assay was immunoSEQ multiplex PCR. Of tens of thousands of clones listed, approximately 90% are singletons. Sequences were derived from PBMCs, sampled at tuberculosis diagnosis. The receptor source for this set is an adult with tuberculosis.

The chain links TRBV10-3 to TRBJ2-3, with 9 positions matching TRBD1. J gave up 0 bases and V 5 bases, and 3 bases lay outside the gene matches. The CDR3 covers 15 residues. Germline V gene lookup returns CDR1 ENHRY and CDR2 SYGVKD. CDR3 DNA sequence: TGTGCCATCAGTCCCGGGACAGGGAGCACAGATACGCAGTATTTT. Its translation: CAISPGTGSTDTQYF.

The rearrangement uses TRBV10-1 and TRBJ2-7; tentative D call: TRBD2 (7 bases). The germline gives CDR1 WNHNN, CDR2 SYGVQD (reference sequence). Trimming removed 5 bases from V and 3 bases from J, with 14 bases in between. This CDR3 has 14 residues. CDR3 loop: CASSKGGGGYEQYF. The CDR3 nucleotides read TGCGCCAGCAGTAAAGGGGGGGGCGGCTACGAGCAGTACTTC.

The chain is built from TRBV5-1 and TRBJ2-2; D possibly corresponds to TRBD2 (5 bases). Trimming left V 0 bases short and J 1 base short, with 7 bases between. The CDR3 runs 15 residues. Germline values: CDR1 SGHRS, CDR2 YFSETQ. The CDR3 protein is CASSLAGVNTGELFF. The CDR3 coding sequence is TGCGCCAGCAGCTTGGCCGGGGTGAACACCGGGGAGCTGTTTTTT.